This note documents a single TCR beta chain sequence. What it binds is not known. Amplified regions were TCR beta CDR3 sequences from RNA transcripts. The HTBI primer set drove a first-round RT-PCR of the TCR CDR3. TCRdb re-derived calls from the multiplex PCR reads in MiXCR, one entry per CDR3 protein. The sample carries 600,000 to 850,000 distinct CDR3 sequences, over 15% recorded once. Fresh peripheral blood, around 10 ml, yielded the PBMCs. There are 17 residues in the CDR3. Trimming cost V 6 bases and J 5 bases; bases outside gene matches: 18. In germline, CDR1 is MNHEY, CDR2 SMNVEV (reference sequence). The data were taken from a study of T cells in Graves' hyperthyroidism and ophthalmopathy. Study results and limitations: A 13 V-J model separated ophthalmopathy from stable hyperthyroidism. Appearing also in blood were most of the thyroid clonotypes expanded above 0.001.

This chain uses TRBV27 with TRBJ2-5, with 7 bases lining up with TRBD1. The sequence derives from a woman in her forties or fifties with Graves' hyperthyroidism that later progressed to Graves' ophthalmopathy. Specimen: blood. CDR3 nucleotide sequence: TGTGCCAGCAGACCCCGACACAGCACAGGGGTTTGGGAGACCCAGTACTTC. Protein: CASRPRHSTGVWETQYF.